The 15 T cell receptor beta chains in this list originate from one sample, sequenced in a study of radiotherapy plus CTLA-4 blockade in lung cancer. The data were produced by immunoSEQ multiplex PCR, yet TCRdb's version contains in-frame clones alone and is incomplete. The sample shows some 70,000 clones, around 81% of them seen only once. Sequenced material: peripheral blood, taken from a patient treated with radiotherapy plus ipilimumab. These receptors were obtained from a human donor with non-small cell lung cancer who had a partial response to radiotherapy plus ipilimumab.

The CDR3 reads CAWSDGQRTGNTIYF. The CDR3 nucleotides are TGTGCCTGGAGCGACGGACAGAGAACTGGAAACACCATATATTTT. The V call is TRBV30, the J call TRBJ1-3; tentative D call: TRBD1 (6 bases). Germline CDR1 GTSNPN, CDR2 SVGIG (reference sequence). V shed 3 bases and J shed 2 bases, with 14 bases lying between them. This CDR3 contains 15 residues.

The chain carries TRBV28 and TRBJ2-1; 11 bases are a match to TRBD1. The germline V gene encodes CDR1 MDHEN and CDR2 SYDVKM. V dropped 5 bases and J dropped 2; count of bases not matched to a gene: 2. The CDR3 has 15 amino acids. The CDR3 coding sequence is TGTGCCAGCAGTCCGGGACAGGGGGCCTACAATGAGCAGTTCTTC. This translates into CASSPGQGAYNEQFF.

The genes are TRBV5-6 and TRBJ2-2, with 7 bases aligning to TRBD2. Germline V gene lookup returns CDR1 SGHDT and CDR2 YYEEEE. With 4 bases clipped from V and 0 bases from J, the junction kept 15 bases outside the gene matches. CDR3 size: 19 residues. The CDR3 nucleotides read TGTGCCAGCAGCAGGGAGGCTAGCGGCCCCCGAACGAACACCGGGGAGCTGTTTTTT. It is translated as CASSREASGPRTNTGELFF.

The chain has TRBV5-4 and TRBJ2-7; TRBD2 agrees at 9 bases. Germline loops: CDR1 SGHNT, CDR2 YYREEE (reference sequence). Trimming at V came to 3 bases and at J to 2 bases, leaving 9 bases not matched to a gene. The CDR3 is 16 residues long. The CDR3 here is CASSSPTSGTTYEQYF. The CDR3 DNA sequence: TGTGCCAGCAGCTCACCGACTAGCGGTACCACCTACGAGCAGTACTTC.

J is TRBJ2-5 and V is TRBV30, with D maybe TRBD2 (6 bases). V was cut by 3 bases and J by 1 base, with 12 bases left in between. The CDR3 is made up of 14 amino acids. The germline V gene has CDR1 GTSNPN and CDR2 SVGIG (reference sequence). In DNA form, the CDR3 reads TGTGCCTGGAGGTGGACTACCTCCCAAGAGACCCAGTACTTC. The encoded protein is CAWRWTTSQETQYF. Using reference TRBV30 and TRBJ2-5 for the parts outside the CDR3, the full variable domain is SQTIHQWPATLVQPVGSPLSLECTVEGTSNPNLYWYRQAAGRGLQLLFYSVGIGQISSEVPQNLSASRPQDRQFILSSKKLLLSDSGFYLCAWRWTTSQETQYFGPGTRLLVL.

V usage is TRBV30 and J usage is TRBJ2-7, with TRBD2 identical over 14 bases. This CDR3 has 20 residues. From germline, CDR1 is GTSNPN and CDR2 SVGIG (reference sequence). Trimming cost V 3 bases and J 0 bases; bases outside gene matches: 16. The CDR3 spells CAWRYYATTSGRGSSYEQYF. CDR3 in DNA: TGTGCCTGGAGGTATTACGCTACGACTAGCGGGAGGGGAAGCTCCTACGAGCAGTACTTC.

The sample holds one count of this clone. This chain uses TRBV9 with TRBJ2-3, with 9 bases identical to TRBD2. In germline, CDR1 is SGDLS, CDR2 YYNGEE. CDR3 length: 17 residues. The junction had 10 bases not matched to a gene; V was cut back by 3 bases and J by 2 bases. The DNA of the CDR3 is TGTGCCAGCAGCGACCTGGGGAGCGGGGGGACCACAGATACGCAGTATTTT. It codes for CASSDLGSGGTTDTQYF.

This clone was seen more than once but under ten times. The chain carries TRBV7-3 and TRBJ2-6; TRBD1 matches at 8 bases. V shed 0 bases, J shed 0 bases, and the junction held 4 bases outside the gene matches. From germline, CDR1 is SGHTA and CDR2 FQGTGA. The CDR3 has 18 amino acids. The CDR3 region has the DNA TGTGCCAGCAGCTTAACCGGGACAGGAAACTCTGGGGCCAACGTCCTGACTTTC. Protein product: CASSLTGTGNSGANVLTF.

The V call is TRBV11-3, the J call TRBJ2-2; maybe TRBD1 (7 bases). The CDR3 runs 18 residues. Germline V lookup: CDR1 SGHNT, CDR2 YENEEA. V shed 5 bases and J shed 5 bases, with 24 bases lying between them. The CDR3 protein is CASSLTLLGAGGTGELFF. The CDR3 DNA reads TGTGCCAGCAGCCTCACTCTTTTGGGGGCAGGGGGGACCGGGGAGCTGTTTTTT. The whole variable domain, filled in from reference TRBV11-3 and TRBJ2-2, reads EAGVVQSPRYKIIEKKQPVAFWCNPISGHNTLYWYLQNLGQGPELLIRYENEEAVDDSQLPKDRFSAERLKGVDSTLKIQPAELGDSAVYLCASSLTLLGAGGTGELFFGEGSRLTVL.

This sequence joins TRBV11-2 and TRBJ2-1; 12 nucleotides match TRBD1. J lost 7 bases, V lost 5 bases, and 12 bases had no gene match. The CDR3 covers 17 residues. Germline-derived CDR1 and CDR2 are SGHAT and FQNNGV. The CDR3 DNA reads TGTGCCAGCAGCCTCAACGAGGGACAGGGGGCAGAAAATGAGCAGTTCTTC. Translation gives CASSLNEGQGAENEQFF.

This chain links TRBV6-5 with TRBJ2-2; 8 positions match TRBD1. The CDR3 is 16 residues long. After removal of 0 bases from V and 7 bases from J, the junction contained 7 bases not matched to a gene. CDR1 is MNHEY, CDR2 SVGAGI, per germline. The CDR3, as DNA: TGTGCCAGCAGTTACTCCGGACAGGGTGTGAGCGGGGAGCTGTTTTTT. Amino acid sequence: CASSYSGQGVSGELFF.

This chain uses TRBV18 with TRBJ2-7; no clear D. V shed 3 bases and J shed 1 base, with 16 bases lying between them. CDR3 size: 16 residues. CDR1 KGHSH and CDR2 LQKENI come from the germline V gene. The CDR3 DNA follows: TGTGCCAGCTCACCCAACCAAAGCCCTCTATCCTACGAGCAGTACTTC. Translated: CASSPNQSPLSYEQYF.

This chain links TRBV7-3 with TRBJ2-5; TRBD1 matches 9 bases. Germline CDR1 and CDR2: SGHTA and FQGTGA. The V and J ends lost 5 bases and 5 bases, in that order; junction bases with no gene match: 6. This CDR3 region has 14 residues. DNA for the CDR3: TGTGCCAGCAGCAGTCCCGACAGGGGGGAGACCCAGTACTTC. Translated, it gives CASSSPDRGETQYF.

The DNA for the CDR3 is TGTGCCAGCAGTGAAGCGGTGTCTGCGTTGAATGAAAAACTGTTTTTT. Translated, it gives CASSEAVSALNEKLFF. The rearrangement uses TRBV6-1 and TRBJ1-4; D is unclear. V shed 0 bases and J shed 5 bases, with 13 bases lying between them. The CDR3 length is 16 residues. Per germline, CDR1 MNHNS and CDR2 SASEGT.

A single count supports this clone. The chain carries TRBV2 and TRBJ2-5, with 14 positions matching TRBD2. Trimming at V came to 10 bases and at J to 4 bases, leaving 2 bases not matched to a gene. CDR3 length equals 13 residues. Germline CDR1 and CDR2: SNHLY and FYNNEI. CDR3 in DNA: TGTGCCACCGGGACTAGCGGGAGAGAGACCCAGTACTTC. Amino acid sequence: CATGTSGRETQYF.